This is a list of T cell receptor beta chains from one sample in a study of T cells after yellow fever vaccination. TCRdb re-derived calls from the 5' RACE reads in MiXCR, one entry per CDR3 protein. Here the sample spans a few hundred thousand distinct CDR3 sequences, about a sixth being singletons. The sequenced sample was PBMCs, obtained roughly 5 days after the first yellow fever vaccination. All receptors derive from a man aged 18 to 30 who received the YFV17D yellow fever vaccine. Both conserved end residues are part of each CDR3. The order of the fields is D gene, clone size, J gene, V gene, CDR3 DNA, CDR3 protein. D genes are given only for firm matches. The size of a clone is reported for some rows only, either as once, few or many, or as a class for expanded clones.

d_gene: -
abundance: -
j_gene: TRBJ2-1
v_gene: TRBV27
CDR3nt: TGTGCCAGCAGTTTAAGGTTAAGAACTGTAGGGAAGTCCTACAATGAGCAGTTCTTC
CDR3aa: CASSLRLRTVGKSYNEQFF

d_gene: TRBD1
abundance: few
j_gene: TRBJ1-5
v_gene: TRBV28
CDR3nt: TGTGCCAGCAGTTCTCTTACAGGGGGGGCTCAGCCCCAGCATTTT
CDR3aa: CASSSLTGGAQPQHF

d_gene: TRBD1
abundance: -
j_gene: TRBJ2-7
v_gene: TRBV5-4
CDR3nt: TGTGCCAGCAGCTCCCGGGACAGGGGGGTGAAATGGCACTTC
CDR3aa: CASSSRDRGVKWHF

d_gene: -
abundance: -
j_gene: TRBJ1-3
v_gene: TRBV29-1
CDR3nt: TGCAGCGTGTGGGCAGATCCTGGAAACACCATATATTTT
CDR3aa: CSVWADPGNTIYF

d_gene: -
abundance: -
j_gene: TRBJ2-5
v_gene: TRBV5-4
CDR3nt: TGTGCCAGCAGCTTAGCAGGGGCAGCTGGAGAGACCCAGTACTTC
CDR3aa: CASSLAGAAGETQYF

d_gene: -
abundance: -
j_gene: TRBJ2-3
v_gene: TRBV12-3/TRBV12-4
CDR3nt: TGTGCCAGCAGTTTAGGCCAGCAGTATTTT
CDR3aa: CASSLGQQYF

d_gene: -
abundance: -
j_gene: TRBJ2-5
v_gene: TRBV15
CDR3nt: TGTGCCACGAGAAGAGATGGCGAAGAGACCCAGTACTTC
CDR3aa: CATRRDGEETQYF

d_gene: TRBD1
abundance: -
j_gene: TRBJ2-2
v_gene: TRBV7-3
CDR3nt: TGTGCCAGCAGCCGGACAGGGGGCAGTAACCCCGGGGAGCTGTTTTTT
CDR3aa: CASSRTGGSNPGELFF

d_gene: TRBD1
abundance: -
j_gene: TRBJ1-4
v_gene: TRBV20-1
CDR3nt: TGCAGTGCTCTACCAACGACAGGGCCTAATGAAAAACTGTTTTTT
CDR3aa: CSALPTTGPNEKLFF

d_gene: TRBD1
abundance: many
j_gene: TRBJ2-7
v_gene: TRBV9
CDR3nt: TGTGCCAGCAGCCCCGGACAGGGCCCCTACGAGCAGTACTTC
CDR3aa: CASSPGQGPYEQYF

d_gene: -
abundance: -
j_gene: TRBJ1-3
v_gene: TRBV12-3/TRBV12-4
CDR3nt: TGTGCCAGCAGTTTATCCATTGGAAACACCATATATTTT
CDR3aa: CASSLSIGNTIYF

d_gene: TRBD2
abundance: few
j_gene: TRBJ2-5
v_gene: TRBV3-1
CDR3nt: TGTGCCAGCAGCCAAGTCCTCGGGGGGGCCGGGGAGACCCAGTACTTC
CDR3aa: CASSQVLGGAGETQYF

d_gene: -
abundance: few
j_gene: TRBJ2-3
v_gene: TRBV4-1
CDR3nt: TGCGCCAGCAGCCACCCCGGCGGGGCCTTTACAGATACGCAGTATTTT
CDR3aa: CASSHPGGAFTDTQYF

d_gene: -
abundance: -
j_gene: TRBJ2-1
v_gene: TRBV12-5
CDR3nt: TGTGCTAGTGGTTTCCCCAACAGCTACAATGAGCAGTTCTTC
CDR3aa: CASGFPNSYNEQFF

d_gene: -
abundance: few
j_gene: TRBJ1-5
v_gene: TRBV11-2
CDR3nt: TGTGCCAGCAGCTTAGATCATACAAATCAGCCCCAGCATTTT
CDR3aa: CASSLDHTNQPQHF

d_gene: -
abundance: few
j_gene: TRBJ1-6
v_gene: TRBV6-6
CDR3nt: TGTGCCAGCAGACCGTATAATTCACCCCTCCACTTT
CDR3aa: CASRPYNSPLHF

d_gene: -
abundance: few
j_gene: TRBJ1-1
v_gene: TRBV18
CDR3nt: TGTGCCAGCTCGTCAAGCGAGACGAGTGAAGCTTTCTTT
CDR3aa: CASSSSETSEAFF

d_gene: -
abundance: many
j_gene: TRBJ1-1
v_gene: TRBV12-3/TRBV12-4
CDR3nt: TGTGCCAGCAGTTTGAGGGTGGGAATGAACACTGAAGCTTTCTTT
CDR3aa: CASSLRVGMNTEAFF

d_gene: -
abundance: few
j_gene: TRBJ2-5
v_gene: TRBV2
CDR3nt: TGTGCCAGTCTTTTAGTGGTAGGGTTCCAAGAGACCCAGTACTTC
CDR3aa: CASLLVVGFQETQYF

d_gene: TRBD1
abundance: -
j_gene: TRBJ1-5
v_gene: TRBV12-3/TRBV12-4
CDR3nt: TGTGCCAGCAGAACGGGACAGGGGGCTCAGCCCCAGCATTTT
CDR3aa: CASRTGQGAQPQHF

d_gene: TRBD2
abundance: -
j_gene: TRBJ2-2
v_gene: TRBV4-1
CDR3nt: TGCGCCAGCAGCCTCCCGCGGGGGAGGGCGAACACCGGGGAGCTGTTTTTT
CDR3aa: CASSLPRGRANTGELFF

d_gene: -
abundance: -
j_gene: TRBJ2-7
v_gene: TRBV5-6
CDR3nt: TGTGCCAGCAGCACAGGGTGGGGCTCCTACGAGCAGTACTTC
CDR3aa: CASSTGWGSYEQYF

d_gene: TRBD1
abundance: -
j_gene: TRBJ2-1
v_gene: TRBV6-1
CDR3nt: TGTGCCAGCAACGAACAGGGGGACGGATACAATGAGCAGTTCTTC
CDR3aa: CASNEQGDGYNEQFF

d_gene: -
abundance: -
j_gene: TRBJ1-1
v_gene: TRBV6-1
CDR3nt: TGTGCCAGCAGTGAAGCATGGCGGGAGAACACTGAAGCTTTCTTT
CDR3aa: CASSEAWRENTEAFF

d_gene: -
abundance: -
j_gene: TRBJ2-2
v_gene: TRBV20-1
CDR3nt: TGCAGTGCTAGAGAATTCGGAAACACCGGGGAGCTGTTTTTT
CDR3aa: CSAREFGNTGELFF

d_gene: TRBD2
abundance: -
j_gene: TRBJ2-1
v_gene: TRBV29-1
CDR3nt: TGCAGCGTTGAAAGGGACATCCGGTTAACTAGCGGGGGCCCTATCTACTACAATGAGCAGTTCTTC
CDR3aa: CSVERDIRLTSGGPIYYNEQFF

d_gene: TRBD1
abundance: -
j_gene: TRBJ2-3
v_gene: TRBV4-3
CDR3nt: TGCGCCAGCAGCCGACTCAATCCGGGACAGGGGGCCTCAGATACGCAGTATTTT
CDR3aa: CASSRLNPGQGASDTQYF

d_gene: -
abundance: -
j_gene: TRBJ2-3
v_gene: TRBV12-3/TRBV12-4
CDR3nt: TGTGCCAGCAGCCCTTCGGGAGTGGTCAGGGGAGATACGCAGTATTTT
CDR3aa: CASSPSGVVRGDTQYF

d_gene: -
abundance: -
j_gene: TRBJ2-5
v_gene: TRBV9
CDR3nt: TGTGCCAGCAGCGTAGGGGCTTTAAAAGAGACCCAGTACTTC
CDR3aa: CASSVGALKETQYF

d_gene: -
abundance: -
j_gene: TRBJ1-1
v_gene: TRBV9
CDR3nt: TGTGCCAGCAGCGTATGGGACAACACTGAAGCTTTCTTT
CDR3aa: CASSVWDNTEAFF

d_gene: -
abundance: -
j_gene: TRBJ2-5
v_gene: TRBV15
CDR3nt: TGTGCCACCAGCGCACGATCGGACTGGGAGACCCAGTACTTC
CDR3aa: CATSARSDWETQYF

d_gene: -
abundance: -
j_gene: TRBJ2-6
v_gene: TRBV9
CDR3nt: TGTGCCAGCAGCGTAGCCTATCAGGGAAGAGGCTCTGGGGCCAACGTCCTGACTTTC
CDR3aa: CASSVAYQGRGSGANVLTF

d_gene: -
abundance: -
j_gene: TRBJ2-5
v_gene: TRBV7-2
CDR3nt: TGTGCCAGCAGCTTAAGAGGGCTACAGACCCAGTACTTC
CDR3aa: CASSLRGLQTQYF

d_gene: -
abundance: -
j_gene: TRBJ2-7
v_gene: TRBV4-1
CDR3nt: TGCGCCAGCAGCAAAGACGGGACGGCCCTGGGGGAGCAGTACTTC
CDR3aa: CASSKDGTALGEQYF

d_gene: TRBD2
abundance: few
j_gene: TRBJ2-2
v_gene: TRBV20-1
CDR3nt: TGCAGTGCTAGAGATTCCCAGCGGGGGGGAACCGGGGAGCTGTTTTTT
CDR3aa: CSARDSQRGGTGELFF

d_gene: -
abundance: -
j_gene: TRBJ2-1
v_gene: TRBV11-1
CDR3nt: TGTGCCAGCAGCCGAGGAGGGGGGGGAAATTCCTACAATGAGCAGTTCTTC
CDR3aa: CASSRGGGGNSYNEQFF

d_gene: TRBD1
abundance: few
j_gene: TRBJ2-5
v_gene: TRBV5-1
CDR3nt: TGCGCCAGCAGCTTGGTGGGACAGGGCGGGACCCAGTACTTC
CDR3aa: CASSLVGQGGTQYF

d_gene: -
abundance: few
j_gene: TRBJ1-1
v_gene: TRBV11-2
CDR3nt: TGTGCCAGCAGCCCAGGGGTAGGGGAGGGTGCGGCTTTCTTT
CDR3aa: CASSPGVGEGAAFF

d_gene: -
abundance: -
j_gene: TRBJ1-5
v_gene: TRBV18
CDR3nt: TGTGCCAGCTCAGCTAGCAATCAGCCCCAGCATTTT
CDR3aa: CASSASNQPQHF

d_gene: -
abundance: -
j_gene: TRBJ2-5
v_gene: TRBV29-1
CDR3nt: TGCAGCGTAGAGGAGGGCGTACAAGAGACCCAGTACTTC
CDR3aa: CSVEEGVQETQYF

d_gene: -
abundance: -
j_gene: TRBJ2-5
v_gene: TRBV7-9
CDR3nt: TGTGCCAGCAGCCACACATCGCCCTTCTATCAAGAGACCCAGTACTTC
CDR3aa: CASSHTSPFYQETQYF

d_gene: TRBD1
abundance: -
j_gene: TRBJ1-3
v_gene: TRBV7-8
CDR3nt: TGTGCCAGCAGTCCTCCGACGGGACAGGGGTATCCGGGAGGAAACACCATATATTTT
CDR3aa: CASSPPTGQGYPGGNTIYF

d_gene: TRBD2
abundance: -
j_gene: TRBJ2-1
v_gene: TRBV24-1
CDR3nt: TGTGCCACCAGTGACCGGACTAGCGGGGGCTACAATGAGCAGTTCTTC
CDR3aa: CATSDRTSGGYNEQFF

d_gene: TRBD1
abundance: -
j_gene: TRBJ2-3
v_gene: TRBV2
CDR3nt: TGTGCCAGCAGTGGGACAGGGATCCCCTCAGATACGCAGTATTTT
CDR3aa: CASSGTGIPSDTQYF

d_gene: -
abundance: few
j_gene: TRBJ1-5
v_gene: TRBV4-1
CDR3nt: TGCGCCAGCAGCCAAGATCTCCGGGGGGACACAAATCAGCCCCAGCATTTT
CDR3aa: CASSQDLRGDTNQPQHF

d_gene: -
abundance: few
j_gene: TRBJ1-4
v_gene: TRBV4-1
CDR3nt: TGCGCCAGCAGCCAAGTAGGTGGGGGAAAACTGTTTTTT
CDR3aa: CASSQVGGGKLFF

d_gene: -
abundance: -
j_gene: TRBJ1-2
v_gene: TRBV18
CDR3nt: TGTGCCAGCTCACCGGATCTTCAGGGAAACTATGGCTACACCTTC
CDR3aa: CASSPDLQGNYGYTF

d_gene: -
abundance: few
j_gene: TRBJ2-1
v_gene: TRBV9
CDR3nt: TGTGCCAGCAGCGCTACTGAGCTATCCGGGAGTCACAATGAGCAGTTCTTC
CDR3aa: CASSATELSGSHNEQFF